This TCR beta chain was profiled in a study of identical twins. This clonotype showed up just a few times. One entry per CDR3 protein, called by TCRdb with MiXCR from the 5' RACE reads. Here the sample spans 1.5 million to 2 million distinct CDR3 sequences, more than 30% being singletons. The CDR3 spans 17 residues. The V gene lost 6 bases and the J gene lost 2 bases, with 26 bases spanning the gap. From germline, CDR1 is SQVTM and CDR2 ANQGSEA. The rearrangement joins TRBV29-1 to TRBJ2-7; D might be TRBD1 (7 bases). Source material: cord blood. This TCR was sampled from a newborn girl in good health. The CDR3 nucleotides read TGCAGCGTCAAATTGGGGGGAAAGAGGGACAGCGCCTACGAGCAGTACTTC. This translates into CSVKLGGKRDSAYEQYF.